The clone carrying this T cell receptor beta chain was recorded many times. The antigen is unknown. The sample belongs to a study of T cell repertoires in cytomegalovirus infection. Study as a whole: Recently identified HLA-C-restricted CMV epitopes were used, and well-studied HLA-B-restricted CMV epitopes were used as well. TCR beta signatures that were public indicated CMV infection and matching HLA type. Notes on the study in general: HLA-C-restricted CMV-specific TCR beta clonotypes were dominant in the ex vivo response.

TCRdb recomputed calls from the reads with MiXCR, one row per CDR3 protein. Of over 45,000 distinct CDR3 sequences listed, about a fifth are singletons. The sequence was obtained from a human donor in good health (CMV status not recorded). Some clones in this sample may be carry-over from other donors' samples. The material sequenced was CD8+ T cells from cultured PBMCs, taken from culture after CMV antigen stimulation.

The CDR3 reads CASSWDSPGTDTQYF. CDR3 DNA: TGTGCCAGCAGTTGGGACTCCCCTGGCACAGATACGCAGTATTTT. The chain employs TRBV6-2 or TRBV6-3 and TRBJ2-3, with a weak D call TRBD2 (6 bases). From germline, CDR1 is MNHEY and CDR2 SVGEGT. V lost 4 bases, J lost 1 base, and 12 bases lay in between. This CDR3 has 15 amino acids.